This T cell receptor beta chain was observed in a study of T cells after yellow fever vaccination. Deletions cut 2 bases from V and 0 bases from J, with 15 bases between. This CDR3 contains 16 residues. Germline V gene sequence: CDR1 SGHRS, CDR2 YFSETQ. In this sample, this clonotype turned up many times. Template switching with 5'RACE generated the TCR cDNA and added a universal primer site and UMIs. TCRdb re-called the 5' RACE reads through MiXCR, storing one row per CDR3 protein. The sample consists of just under 600,000 distinct CDR3 sequences, 13% of them appearing once. The receptor comes from a young man who received the YFV17D yellow fever vaccine. The source was PBMCs, collected on the day of the yellow fever booster vaccination. The rearrangement links TRBV5-1 to TRBJ2-7; TRBD2 is a possible D gene (5 bases). CDR3 sequence: CASSFYSGVGSYEQYF. The CDR3 bases are TGCGCCAGCAGCTTCTACTCCGGGGTCGGCTCCTACGAGCAGTACTTC.